This T cell receptor beta chain was retrieved from a study of shared clonotypes between healthy human individuals. At the level of the study: Every donor yielded three CD4 naive, three CD4 memory, two CD8 naive and one CD8 memory plate. Whole-study findings and limits: The study's rarefaction showed incomplete sorted-subset sequencing despite large depth.

In replicate PCRs of sorted subsets, roughly 190 ng DNA, 29,000 or so T cell genomes, was used. The repertoire was sequenced with immunoSEQ multiplex PCR; TCRdb's copy has only in-frame clones and lacks some. The sample includes approximately 2.4 million clones, under 97% seen only once; the top ten take more than 0.1%. A word on this clone: Its antigen is unknown.

CDR1 is GTSNPN and CDR2 is SVGIG in the germline V gene (reference sequence). CDR3 length equals 14 residues. V was clipped by 1 base and J by 2 bases; unmatched bases: 2. Source material: naive CD4+ T cells sorted from blood. Stated subset: CD45RA+ positively selected. V and J are TRBV30 and TRBJ2-3; TRBD2 aligns across 8 bases. The sequence was obtained from a man aged 18 to 30 in good health. The CDR3 DNA follows: TGTGCCTGGAGTGCGCGGGGGGTCACAGATACGCAGTATTTT. This sequence encodes CAWSARGVTDTQYF.